In this sample, the clone carrying this T cell receptor beta chain turned up once. The data were produced by immunoSEQ multiplex PCR, yet TCRdb's version contains in-frame clones alone and is incomplete. Seen here are 55,000 to 80,000 clones, roughly 98% observed once, and the top ten hold over 0.15%. This record belongs to a study of technical replicates of blood from a few donors. The CDR3 contains 16 residues. Germline lookup yields CDR1 SGHKS and CDR2 YYEKEE (reference sequence). The V gene end was trimmed by 4 bases and the J gene end by 5 bases; junction bases not matched to a gene: 12. The clonotype comes from a human donor in good health. The sequencing input was T cells isolated from PBMCs. The genes are TRBV5-5 and TRBJ2-5, with 9 nucleotides matching TRBD2. The CDR3 DNA reads as TGTGCCAGCAGCCAGTACTCGCGGGGGGGCCTGGAGACCCAGTACTTC. Its protein is CASSQYSRGGLETQYF.